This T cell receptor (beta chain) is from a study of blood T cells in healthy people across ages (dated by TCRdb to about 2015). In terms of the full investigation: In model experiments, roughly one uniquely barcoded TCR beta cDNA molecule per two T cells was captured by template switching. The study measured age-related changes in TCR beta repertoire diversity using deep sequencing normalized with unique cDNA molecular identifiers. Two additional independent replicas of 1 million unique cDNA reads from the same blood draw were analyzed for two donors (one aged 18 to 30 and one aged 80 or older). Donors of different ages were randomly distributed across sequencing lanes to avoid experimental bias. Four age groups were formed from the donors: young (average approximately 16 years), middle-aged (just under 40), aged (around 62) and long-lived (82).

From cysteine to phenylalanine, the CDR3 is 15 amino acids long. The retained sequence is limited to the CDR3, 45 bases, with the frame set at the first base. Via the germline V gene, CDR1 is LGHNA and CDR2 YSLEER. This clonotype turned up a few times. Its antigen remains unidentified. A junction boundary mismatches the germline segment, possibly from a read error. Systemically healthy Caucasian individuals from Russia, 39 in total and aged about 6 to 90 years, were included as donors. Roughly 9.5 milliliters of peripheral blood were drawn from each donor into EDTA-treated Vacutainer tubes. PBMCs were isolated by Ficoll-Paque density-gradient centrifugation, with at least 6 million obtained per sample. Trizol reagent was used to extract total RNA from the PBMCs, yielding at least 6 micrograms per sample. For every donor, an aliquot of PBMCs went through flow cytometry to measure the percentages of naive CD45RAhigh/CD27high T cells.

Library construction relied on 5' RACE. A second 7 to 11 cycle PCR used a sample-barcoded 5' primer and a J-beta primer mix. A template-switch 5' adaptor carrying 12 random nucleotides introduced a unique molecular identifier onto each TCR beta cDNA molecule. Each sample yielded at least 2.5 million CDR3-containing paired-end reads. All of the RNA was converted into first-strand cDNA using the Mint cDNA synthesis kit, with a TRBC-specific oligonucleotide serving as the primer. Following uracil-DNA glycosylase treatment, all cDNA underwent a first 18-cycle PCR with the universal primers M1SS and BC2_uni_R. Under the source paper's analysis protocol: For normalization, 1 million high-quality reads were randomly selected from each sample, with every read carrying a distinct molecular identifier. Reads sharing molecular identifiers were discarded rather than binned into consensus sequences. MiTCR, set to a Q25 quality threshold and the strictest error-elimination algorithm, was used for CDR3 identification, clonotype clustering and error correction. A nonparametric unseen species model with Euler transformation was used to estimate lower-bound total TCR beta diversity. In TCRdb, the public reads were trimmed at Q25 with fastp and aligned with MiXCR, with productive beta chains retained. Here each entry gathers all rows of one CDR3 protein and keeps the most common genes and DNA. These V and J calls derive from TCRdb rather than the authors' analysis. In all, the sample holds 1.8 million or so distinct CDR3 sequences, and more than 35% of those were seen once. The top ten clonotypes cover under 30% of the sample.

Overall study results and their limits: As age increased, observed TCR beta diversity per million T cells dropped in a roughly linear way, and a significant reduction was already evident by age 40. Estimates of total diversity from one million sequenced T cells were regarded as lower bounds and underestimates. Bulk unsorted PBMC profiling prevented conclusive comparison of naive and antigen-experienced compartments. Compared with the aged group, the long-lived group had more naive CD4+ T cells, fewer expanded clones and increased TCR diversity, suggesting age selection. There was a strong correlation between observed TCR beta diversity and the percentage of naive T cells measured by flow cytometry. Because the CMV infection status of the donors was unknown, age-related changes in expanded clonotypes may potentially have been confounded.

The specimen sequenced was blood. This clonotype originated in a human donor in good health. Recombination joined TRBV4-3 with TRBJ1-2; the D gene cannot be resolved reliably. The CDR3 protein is CASSQDRGLNYGYTF. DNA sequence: TGTGCCAGCAGCCAAGATCGCGGCCTTAACTATGGCTACACCTTC.